Detailed here is one T cell receptor beta chain. The input for each TCR library was about 3.5 ug of total RNA. TCRdb re-called the 5' RACE reads; every CDR3 protein appears as one record, without DNA. Recorded for this sample: 300,000 to 350,000 distinct CDR3 sequences. This CDR3 has 14 residues. Germline V gene sequence: CDR1 DFQATT, CDR2 SNEGSKA (reference sequence). This sample is part of a study of monozygotic twins with inflammatory bowel disease. Sequenced input: blood. This TCR derives from a human donor with ulcerative colitis or Crohn's disease, or a healthy co-twin of an affected twin (not recorded which). The V call is TRBV20-1, the J call TRBJ1-4; the TCRdb D gene call, TRBD1, has no DNA to confirm it. CDR3 sequence reads: CSATNRATNEKLFF.